The 10 T cell receptor beta chains below were found in one sample sequenced in a study of T cell clonality in common variable immunodeficiency. The table came from immunoSEQ multiplex PCR; TCRdb's copy has only in-frame clones and leaves some out. This sample comprises roughly 29,000 clones, none seen once only. Their antigens remain unidentified. Study-wide results and caveats: Fewer deletions and N-nucleotide insertions were reportedly seen in common variable immunodeficiency TCR beta sequences.

Input material: peripheral blood mononuclear cells. The origin of the receptors is a human donor with common variable immunodeficiency.

This clone was counted many times. The read ends 3 residues early relative to the CDR3; the germline J gene fills the gap. The chain has TRBV10-3 and TRBJ2-5, with 8 bases lining up with TRBD2. The CDR3 has 14 amino acids. Germline V lookup: CDR1 ENHRY, CDR2 SYGVKD. V gave up 2 bases and J gave up 1 base; unmatched junction bases: 0. The sequenced part of the CDR3 DNA is TGTGCCATCAGTGAGACTAGCGGCCAAGAGACC. Translating it yields CAISETSGQET. The entire CDR3 is CAISETSGQETQYF.

This clone was counted many times. The read ends 3 residues shy of where the CDR3 ends; the end is completed using the germline J gene. The rearrangement links TRBV18 to TRBJ2-7; 11 bases line up with TRBD2. Germline CDR1 and CDR2: KGHSH and LQKENI. The V and J ends lost 3 bases and 0 bases, in that order; junction bases with no gene match: 4. The CDR3 runs 16 residues. The sequenced CDR3 bases are TGTGCCAGCTCACCTTCTAGCGGGGGGCTCTCCTACGAG. This translates into CASSPSSGGLSYE. The CDR3 reads in full as CASSPSSGGLSYEQYF.

With regard to this clone: Read sequence stops 3 residues before the CDR3 end, and the germline J gene provides the missing end. The V gene is TRBV11-3, the J gene TRBJ2-1; 8 nucleotides match TRBD1. Germline lookup yields CDR1 SGHNT and CDR2 YENEEA. With V trimmed by 4 bases and J by 4 bases, 3 bases remained unmatched. There are 14 residues in the CDR3. The CDR3 here is CASSSGQVYNEQFF. The CDR3 bases that were read are TGTGCCAGCAGCTCGGGACAGGTATACAATGAG.

At least ten counts were recorded for this clone. The read terminates 3 residues ahead of where the CDR3 ends, so the germline J gene completes it. The V call is TRBV7-8, the J call TRBJ1-1; 10 positions agree with TRBD1. The CDR3 spans 18 residues. The V segment lost 5 bases and the J segment 6 bases; nucleotides outside the gene matches: 18. CDR1 is SGHVS, CDR2 FQNEAQ, per germline. The sequenced part of the CDR3 DNA is TGTGCCAGCAGCCTCCCCCGTAAGACAGGGGGCCTCCTACCTGAA. Its translation is CASSLPRKTGGLLPE. The entire CDR3 reads CASSLPRKTGGLLPEAFF.

In its sample, this clone was seen a few times. The read halts 3 residues ahead of the CDR3 end, with the missing end drawn from the germline J gene. J is TRBJ2-7 and V is TRBV30; 9 nucleotides line up with TRBD1. This CDR3 has 15 amino acids. The germline V gene encodes CDR1 GTSNPN and CDR2 SVGIG (reference sequence). Unmatched junction bases numbered 5, after V lost 2 bases and J lost 0 bases. CDR3 amino acids: CAWSLGQGSSYEQYF. The CDR3 DNA, read in part, is TGTGCCTGGAGTCTCGGACAGGGGAGCTCCTACGAG.

This clone was detected ten times or more. The read ends 3 residues before the CDR3 terminus; that terminus is restored from the germline J gene. J is TRBJ1-4 and V is TRBV7-9; 8 bases line up with TRBD1. This CDR3 has 11 residues. In germline, CDR1 is SEHNR, CDR2 FQNEAQ (reference sequence). The CDR3: CASSPDRALFF. The sequenced CDR3 bases are TGTGCCAGCAGCCCGGACAGGGCA.

The table lists this clone with many counts. The read gets to within 3 residues of the CDR3 end, and the germline J gene fills in the rest. The chain has TRBV18 and TRBJ2-7; 9 positions agree with TRBD1. The CDR3 totals 14 residues. The V and J ends lost 4 bases and 0 bases, in that order; junction bases with no gene match: 1. The V gene's germline CDR1 is KGHSH and CDR2 LQKENI. The sequenced CDR3 bases are TGTGCCAGCTCACGGGGACAGGGCTCCTACGAG. This gives the protein CASSRGQGSYE. The full-length CDR3 reads as CASSRGQGSYEQYF.

This clone was seen repeatedly, ten times or more. The read terminates 3 residues ahead of where the CDR3 ends, so the germline J gene completes it. V usage is TRBV30 and J usage is TRBJ2-7; tentatively, D is TRBD2 (5 bases). Between the trimmed V and J ends, which lost 5 bases and 3 bases, there was a span of 14 bases. CDR1 and CDR2 (germline): GTSNPN, SVGIG (reference sequence). CDR3 size: 13 residues. CDR3: CAWSGGRVYEQYF. The part of the CDR3 DNA that was read is TGTGCCTGGTCTGGAGGAAGGGTCTACGAG.

This clone was counted at least ten times. Sequencing ends 3 residues short of the CDR3 end; the germline J gene provides the rest. This chain connects TRBV5-1 to TRBJ1-6; weak D call: TRBD1 (6 bases). CDR1 SGHRS and CDR2 YFSETQ come from the germline V gene. The CDR3 contains 15 residues. V lost 0 bases and J lost 8, with 12 bases in between. CDR3: CASSLARGGDSPLHF. CDR3 bases read: TGCGCCAGCAGCTTGGCCCGGGGGGGCGATTCACCC.

This clone was counted ten times or more. The CDR3 end is not reached by the read, which stops 3 residues before it; the germline J gene fills it in. The chain joins TRBV5-1 to TRBJ2-2; TRBD1 aligns across 7 bases. J was trimmed by 5 bases and V by 4 bases; bases with no gene match: 5. The CDR3 extends over 14 amino acids. The V gene's germline CDR1 is SGHRS and CDR2 YFSETQ. The sequenced part of the CDR3 DNA is TGCGCCAGCAGCCGGGACAGTGGGACCGGGGAG. Its protein product is CASSRDSGTGE. The entire CDR3 is CASSRDSGTGELFF. The full variable domain, completed using reference TRBV5-1 and TRBJ2-2, is KAGVTQTPRYLIKTRGQQVTLSCSPISGHRSVSWYQQTPGQGLQFLFEYFSETQRNKGNFPGRFSGRQFSNSRSEMNVSTLELGDSALYLCASSRDSGTGELFFGEGSRLTVL.